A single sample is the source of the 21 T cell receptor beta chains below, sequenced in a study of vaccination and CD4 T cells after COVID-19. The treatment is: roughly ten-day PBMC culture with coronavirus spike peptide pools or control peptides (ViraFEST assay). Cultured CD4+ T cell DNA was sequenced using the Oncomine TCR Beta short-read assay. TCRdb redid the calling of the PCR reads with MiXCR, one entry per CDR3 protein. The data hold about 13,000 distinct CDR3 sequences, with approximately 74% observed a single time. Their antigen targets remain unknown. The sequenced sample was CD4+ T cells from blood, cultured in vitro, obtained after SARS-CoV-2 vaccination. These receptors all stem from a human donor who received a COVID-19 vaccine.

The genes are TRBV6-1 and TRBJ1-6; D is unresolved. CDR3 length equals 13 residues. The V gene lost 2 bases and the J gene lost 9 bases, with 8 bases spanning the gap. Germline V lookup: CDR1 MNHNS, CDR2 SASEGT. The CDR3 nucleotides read TGTGCCAGCAGTGAAACGGGGTCTTCACCCCTCCACTTT. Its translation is CASSETGSSPLHF.

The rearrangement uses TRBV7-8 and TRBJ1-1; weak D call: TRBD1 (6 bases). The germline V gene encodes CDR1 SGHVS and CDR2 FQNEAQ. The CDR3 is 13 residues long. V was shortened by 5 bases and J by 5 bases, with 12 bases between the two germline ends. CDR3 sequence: CASSTDQGTEAFF. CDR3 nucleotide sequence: TGTGCCAGCAGCACCGACCAGGGGACTGAAGCTTTCTTT.

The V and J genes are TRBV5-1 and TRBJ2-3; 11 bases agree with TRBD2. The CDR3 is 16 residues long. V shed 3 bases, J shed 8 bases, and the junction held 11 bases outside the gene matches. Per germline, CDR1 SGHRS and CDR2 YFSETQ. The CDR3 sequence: CASSSGVAGGKGTQYF. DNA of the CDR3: TGCGCCAGCAGCTCCGGGGTAGCGGGGGGGAAAGGTACGCAGTATTTT.

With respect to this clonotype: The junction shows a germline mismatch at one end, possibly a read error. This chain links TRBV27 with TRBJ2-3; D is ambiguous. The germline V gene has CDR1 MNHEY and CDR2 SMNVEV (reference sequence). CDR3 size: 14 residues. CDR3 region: CASSSSRSTDTQYF. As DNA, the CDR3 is TGTGCCAGCAGTTCATCACGGAGCACTGATACGCAGTATTTT.

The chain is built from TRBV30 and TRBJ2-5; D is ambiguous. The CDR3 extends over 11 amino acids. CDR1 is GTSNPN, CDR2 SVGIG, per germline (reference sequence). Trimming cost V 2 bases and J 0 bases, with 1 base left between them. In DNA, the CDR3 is TGTGCCTGGAGTCACCAAGAGACCCAGTACTTC. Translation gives CAWSHQETQYF.

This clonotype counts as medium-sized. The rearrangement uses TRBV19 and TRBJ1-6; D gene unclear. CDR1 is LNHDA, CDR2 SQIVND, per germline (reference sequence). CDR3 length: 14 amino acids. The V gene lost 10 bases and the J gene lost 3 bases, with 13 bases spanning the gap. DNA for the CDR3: TGTGCCACCAAGGACGGGCTCTATAATTCACCCCTCCACTTT. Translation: CATKDGLYNSPLHF. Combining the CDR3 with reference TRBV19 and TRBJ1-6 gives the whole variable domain DGGITQSPKYLFRKEGQNVTLSCEQNLNHDAMYWYRQDPGQGLRLIYYSQIVNDFQKGDIAEGYSVSREKKESFPLTVTSAQKNPTAFYLCATKDGLYNSPLHFGNGTRLTVT.

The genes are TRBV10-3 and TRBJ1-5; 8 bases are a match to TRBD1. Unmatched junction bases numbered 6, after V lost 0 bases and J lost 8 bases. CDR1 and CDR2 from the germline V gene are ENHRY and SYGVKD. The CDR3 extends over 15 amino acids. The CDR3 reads CAISESAGGSEPQHF. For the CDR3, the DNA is TGTGCCATCAGTGAGTCGGCAGGGGGCAGTGAGCCCCAGCATTTT.

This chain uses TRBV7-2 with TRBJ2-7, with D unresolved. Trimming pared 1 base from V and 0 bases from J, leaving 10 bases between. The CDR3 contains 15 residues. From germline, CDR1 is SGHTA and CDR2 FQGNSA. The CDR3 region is CASSLEGIPSYEQYF. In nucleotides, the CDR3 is TGTGCCAGCAGCTTAGAAGGCATACCCTCCTACGAGCAGTACTTC.

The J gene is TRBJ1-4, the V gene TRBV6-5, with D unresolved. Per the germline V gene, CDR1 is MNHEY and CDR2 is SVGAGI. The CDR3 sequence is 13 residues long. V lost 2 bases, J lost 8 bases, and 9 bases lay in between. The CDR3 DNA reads TGTGCCAGCAGTTACAGGGAAGGAGAAAAACTGTTTTTT. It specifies CASSYREGEKLFF.

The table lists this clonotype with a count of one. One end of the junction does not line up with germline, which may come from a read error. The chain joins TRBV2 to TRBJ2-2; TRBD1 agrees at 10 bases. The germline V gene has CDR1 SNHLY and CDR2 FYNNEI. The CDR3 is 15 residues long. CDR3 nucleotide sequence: TGCGCCAGCTCCGGGACAGGGGCACTGACCGGGGAGCTGTTTTTT. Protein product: CASSGTGALTGELFF.

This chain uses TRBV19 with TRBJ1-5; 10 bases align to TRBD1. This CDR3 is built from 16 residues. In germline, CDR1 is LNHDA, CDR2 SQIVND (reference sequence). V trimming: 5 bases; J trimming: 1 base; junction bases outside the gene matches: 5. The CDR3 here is CASSSRQGASNQPQHF. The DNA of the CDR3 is TGTGCCAGTAGTTCCCGACAGGGGGCAAGCAATCAGCCCCAGCATTTT.

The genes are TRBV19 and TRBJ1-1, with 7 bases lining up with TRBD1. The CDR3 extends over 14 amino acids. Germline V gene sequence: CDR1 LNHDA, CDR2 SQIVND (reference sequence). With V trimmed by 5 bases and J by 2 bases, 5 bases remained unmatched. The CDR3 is CASSSDRENTEAFF. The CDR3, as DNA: TGTGCCAGTAGTTCCGACAGGGAAAACACTGAAGCTTTCTTT.

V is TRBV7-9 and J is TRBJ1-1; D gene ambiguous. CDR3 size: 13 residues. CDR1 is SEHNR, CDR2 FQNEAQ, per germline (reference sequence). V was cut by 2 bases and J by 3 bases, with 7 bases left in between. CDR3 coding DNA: TGTGCCAGCAGCTTAACTATCGACACTGAAGCTTTCTTT. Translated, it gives CASSLTIDTEAFF.

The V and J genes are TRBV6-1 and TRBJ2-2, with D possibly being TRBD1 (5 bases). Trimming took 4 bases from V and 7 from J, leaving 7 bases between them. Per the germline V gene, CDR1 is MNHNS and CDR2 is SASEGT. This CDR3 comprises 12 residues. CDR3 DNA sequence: TGTGCCAGCAGTGCAAGGGGCGGGGAGCTGTTTTTT. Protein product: CASSARGGELFF.

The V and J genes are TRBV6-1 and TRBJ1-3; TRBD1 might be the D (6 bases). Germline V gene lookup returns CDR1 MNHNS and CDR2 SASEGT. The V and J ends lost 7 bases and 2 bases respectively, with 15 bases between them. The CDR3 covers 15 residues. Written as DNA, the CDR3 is TGTGCCAGCAAACAGGGACATCACGCTGGAAACACCATATATTTT. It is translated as CASKQGHHAGNTIYF.

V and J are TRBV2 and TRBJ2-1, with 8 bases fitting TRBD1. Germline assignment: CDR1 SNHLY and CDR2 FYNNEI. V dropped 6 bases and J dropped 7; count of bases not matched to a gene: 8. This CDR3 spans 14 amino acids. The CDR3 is CASSTGGSGNEQFF. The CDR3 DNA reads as TGTGCCAGCAGCACAGGGGGATCGGGGAATGAGCAGTTCTTC. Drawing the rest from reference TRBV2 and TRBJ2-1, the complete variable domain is EPEVTQTPSHQVTQMGQEVILRCVPISNHLYFYWYRQILGQKVEFLVSFYNNEISEKSEIFDDQFSVERPDGSNFTLKIRSTKLEDSAMYFCASSTGGSGNEQFFGPGTRLTVL.

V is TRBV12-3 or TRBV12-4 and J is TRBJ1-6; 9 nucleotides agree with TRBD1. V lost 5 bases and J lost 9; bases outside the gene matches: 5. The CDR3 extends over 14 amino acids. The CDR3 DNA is TGTGCCAGCAGTCAGGACAGGGGTGCTTCACCCCTCCACTTT. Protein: CASSQDRGASPLHF.

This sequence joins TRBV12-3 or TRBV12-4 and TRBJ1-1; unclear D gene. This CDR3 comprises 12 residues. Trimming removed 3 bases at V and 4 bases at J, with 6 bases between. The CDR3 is CASSFAGTEAFF. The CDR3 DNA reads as TGTGCCAGCAGTTTCGCGGGCACTGAAGCTTTCTTT.

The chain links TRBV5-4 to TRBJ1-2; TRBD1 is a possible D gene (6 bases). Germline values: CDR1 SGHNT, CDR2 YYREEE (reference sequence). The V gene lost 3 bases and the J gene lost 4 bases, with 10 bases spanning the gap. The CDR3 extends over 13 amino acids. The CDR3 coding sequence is TGTGCCAGCAGCTCTGACAGGCTCTATGGCTACACCTTC. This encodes CASSSDRLYGYTF.

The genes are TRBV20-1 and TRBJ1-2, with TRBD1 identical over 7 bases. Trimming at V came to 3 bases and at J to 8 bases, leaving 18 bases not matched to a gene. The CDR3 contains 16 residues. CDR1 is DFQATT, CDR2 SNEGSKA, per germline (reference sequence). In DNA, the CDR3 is TGCAGTGCTAGTATCCGGGGACAGAGCTCCTCTAGAGGCTACACCTTC. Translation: CSASIRGQSSSRGYTF.

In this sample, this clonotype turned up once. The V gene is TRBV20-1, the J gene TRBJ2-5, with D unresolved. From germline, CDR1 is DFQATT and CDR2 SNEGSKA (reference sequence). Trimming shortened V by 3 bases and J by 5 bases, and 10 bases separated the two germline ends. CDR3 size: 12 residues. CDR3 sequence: CSASMGWETQYF. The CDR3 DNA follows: TGCAGTGCTAGTATGGGGTGGGAGACCCAGTACTTC.